This T cell receptor beta chain was documented in a study of shared clonotypes between healthy human individuals. Study details: For every donor, three CD4 naive, three CD4 memory, two CD8 naive and one CD8 memory plates were used. Notes on the study in general: Limited genetic and exposure-history diversity came from having few donors.

Worth noting for this clone: No antigen is known for it.

CD4+ cells yielded CD45RA+ naive and CD45RA-negative memory subsets. Germline V gene sequence: CDR1 MDHEN, CDR2 SYDVKM. V was shortened by 2 bases and J by 8 bases, with 16 bases between the two germline ends. This CDR3 comprises 15 residues. This table comes from immunoSEQ multiplex PCR, and its TCRdb copy is limited to in-frame clones, with some not included. Among over a million clones, 96% were seen once, and the ten largest hold approximately 1.1%. The chain carries TRBV28 and TRBJ1-5; TRBD1 is a possible D gene (5 bases). This clonotype was obtained from a man between 25 and 39 years old in good health. The sample consisted of naive CD4+ T cells sorted from blood. Described subset: CD45RA+ positively selected. The CDR3 nucleotides read TGTGCCAGCAGTTTAGGGGCCCCCCCCAGGGAGCCCCAGCATTTT. This gives the protein CASSLGAPPREPQHF.